The present T cell receptor beta chain was sequenced within a study of cytomegalovirus exposure and HLA in healthy donors. Points from the study as a whole: Per published reports, the classifier diagnosed cytomegalovirus status with high specificity and sensitivity. Most TCR sequences were seen very rarely across donors, but some public TCRs occurred in many. What was likely a sequencing artifact was a cluster of highly shared sequence variants. Analysis was performed later, and it showed HLA-associated TCR beta chains to be more clonally expanded than equally common others.

This clone was recorded a few times. Its antigen is undetermined. Germline lookup yields CDR1 MGHRA and CDR2 YSYEKL. Trimming took 0 bases from V and 7 from J; bases not matched to a gene: 8. This CDR3 contains 19 residues. Researchers ran the PCR with 60 Vbeta and 13 Jbeta primers. Clones were read by immunoSEQ multiplex PCR, and TCRdb kept only the in-frame ones, dropping some. This sample has about 54,000 clones, with approximately 86% found just once. The TCR originated in a woman aged 18-29 years in good health and CMV-seronegative. Sequenced sample: PBMCs. The rearrangement uses TRBV4-1 and TRBJ2-2; TRBD2 matches 16 bases. The CDR3 sequence is CASSQEGTSGRVYGGELFF. The CDR3 nucleotides read TGCGCCAGCAGCCAAGAAGGGACTAGCGGGAGGGTATACGGCGGGGAGCTGTTTTTT.